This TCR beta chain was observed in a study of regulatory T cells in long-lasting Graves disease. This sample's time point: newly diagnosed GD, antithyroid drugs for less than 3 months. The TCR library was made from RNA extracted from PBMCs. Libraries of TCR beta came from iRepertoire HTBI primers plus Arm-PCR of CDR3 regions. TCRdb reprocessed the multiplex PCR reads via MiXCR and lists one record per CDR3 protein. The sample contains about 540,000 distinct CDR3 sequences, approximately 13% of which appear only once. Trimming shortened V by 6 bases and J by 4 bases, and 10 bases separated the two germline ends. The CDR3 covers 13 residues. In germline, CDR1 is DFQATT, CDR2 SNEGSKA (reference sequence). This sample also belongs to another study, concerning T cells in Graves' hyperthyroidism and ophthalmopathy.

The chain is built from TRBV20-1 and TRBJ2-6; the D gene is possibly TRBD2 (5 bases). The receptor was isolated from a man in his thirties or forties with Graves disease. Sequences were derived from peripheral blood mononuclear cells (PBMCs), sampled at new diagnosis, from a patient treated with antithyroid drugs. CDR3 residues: CSARGKGANVLTF. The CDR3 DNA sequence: TGCAGTGCACGGGGAAAAGGGGCCAACGTCCTGACTTTC.